The 26 T cell receptor beta chains below all came from one sample that was sequenced in a study of T cell responses to AZD1222 COVID-19 vaccine. Only in-frame clones appear in the TCRdb table, and some are missing; sequencing was by immunoSEQ multiplex PCR. The sample lists about 130,000 clones; roughly nine tenths were seen once. The starting material was peripheral blood, obtained on day 0 of AZD1222 vaccination. The receptors were sampled from an adult in good health.

The chain employs TRBV2 and TRBJ2-5, with 12 bases lining up with TRBD2. The V segment lost 7 bases and the J segment 5 bases; nucleotides outside the gene matches: 5. The CDR3 spans 14 residues. The germline V gene has CDR1 SNHLY and CDR2 FYNNEI. Here the CDR3 reads CASTSGRAGETQYF. The CDR3 nucleotides read TGTGCCAGCACTAGCGGGAGGGCCGGTGAGACCCAGTACTTC.

The chain links TRBV12-3 or TRBV12-4 to TRBJ2-5; the match to TRBD1 covers 7 bases. CDR3 size: 12 residues. After removal of 8 bases from V and 2 bases from J, the junction contained 2 bases not matched to a gene. The CDR3 DNA sequence: TGTGCCAGCCACAGGGGACAAGAGACCCAGTACTTC. This codes for CASHRGQETQYF.

The chain has TRBV27 and TRBJ2-7, with 8 positions matching TRBD2. Germline loops: CDR1 MNHEY, CDR2 SMNVEV (reference sequence). Trimming removed 1 base from V and 0 bases from J; junction bases left unmatched: 2. The CDR3 consists of 15 residues. CDR3 residues: CASSLLREVSYEQYF. CDR3 sequence (DNA): TGTGCCAGCAGTTTATTGCGGGAGGTCTCCTACGAGCAGTACTTC.

In its sample, this clone was seen once. V gene TRBV19 combines with J gene TRBJ2-5; D might be TRBD1 or TRBD2, each matching 6 bases. Germline CDR1 LNHDA, CDR2 SQIVND (reference sequence). Trimming pared 4 bases from V and 2 bases from J, leaving 20 bases between. This CDR3 contains 17 residues. CDR3 DNA: TGTGCCAGTAGTAGGGGCGGGAACAGGGCTGAGCAAGAGACCCAGTACTTC. Translating it yields CASSRGGNRAEQETQYF.

In its sample, this clone was seen a few times. The chain carries TRBV6-1 and TRBJ1-2; D gene uncertain. V was shortened by 2 bases and J by 5 bases, with 9 bases between the two germline ends. There are 13 residues in the CDR3. Per germline, CDR1 MNHNS and CDR2 SASEGT. Here the CDR3 DNA reads TGTGCCAGCAGTGAAAATTGGCATTATGGCTACACCTTC. It encodes CASSENWHYGYTF.

This chain uses TRBV24-1 with TRBJ1-4, with unresolved D. The V gene lost 4 bases and the J gene lost 5 bases, with 13 bases spanning the gap. Germline V gives CDR1 KGHDR, CDR2 SFDVKD. This CDR3 spans 15 amino acids. Written as DNA, the CDR3 is TGTGCCACCAGTGAGGGTAAAACCGAGAATGAAAAACTGTTTTTT. Encoded protein: CATSEGKTENEKLFF.

This clone was observed a single time. The chain employs TRBV13 and TRBJ1-5, with D hard to call. CDR1 and CDR2 from the germline V gene are PRHDT and FYEKMQ (reference sequence). CDR3 length: 15 amino acids. The V gene lost 5 bases and the J gene lost 6 bases, with 17 bases spanning the gap. The CDR3 here is CASSDNGQSGQPQHF. The CDR3, as DNA: TGTGCCAGCAGCGATAACGGCCAGTCAGGTCAGCCCCAGCATTTT. Looking up the rest from reference TRBV13 and TRBJ1-5 gives the full variable domain: AAGVIQSPRHLIKEKRETATLKCYPIPRHDTVYWYQQGPGQDPQFLISFYEKMQSDKGSIPDRFSAQQFSDYHSELNMSSLELGDSALYFCASSDNGQSGQPQHFGDGTRLSIL.

In this sample, this clone turned up once. J is TRBJ2-2 and V is TRBV9, with 7 bases aligning to TRBD1. Germline V CDR1 and CDR2: SGDLS, YYNGEE. The V segment lost 0 bases and the J segment 7 bases; nucleotides outside the gene matches: 9. The CDR3 spans 16 residues. The CDR3 reads CASSVGQGSIFGELFF. The CDR3 DNA is TGTGCCAGCAGCGTAGGACAGGGTTCGATCTTCGGGGAGCTGTTTTTT.

This chain links TRBV30 with TRBJ1-2; 7 bases align to TRBD1. CDR3 length: 12 amino acids. The germline gives CDR1 GTSNPN, CDR2 SVGIG (reference sequence). Losses at the gene ends were 8 bases for V and 3 bases for J; bases not matched to a gene: 6. The CDR3 protein is CARDRADYGYTF. The DNA of the CDR3 is TGTGCCAGAGACAGGGCCGACTATGGCTACACCTTC. The complete variable domain, with remaining parts taken from reference TRBV30 and TRBJ1-2, reads SQTIHQWPATLVQPVGSPLSLECTVEGTSNPNLYWYRQAAGRGLQLLFYSVGIGQISSEVPQNLSASRPQDRQFILSSKKLLLSDSGFYLCARDRADYGYTFGSGTRLTVV.

A single count supports this clone. The rearrangement uses TRBV27 and TRBJ1-5; D gene unclear. The CDR3 sequence is 14 residues long. Germline values: CDR1 MNHEY, CDR2 SMNVEV (reference sequence). Between the trimmed V and J ends, which lost 3 bases and 0 bases, there was a span of 6 bases. The CDR3 is CASSFTDSNQPQHF. DNA of the CDR3: TGTGCCAGCAGTTTTACGGATAGCAATCAGCCCCAGCATTTT.

This clone showed up just once. The chain has TRBV6-1 and TRBJ1-2; D not resolved. Trimming took 1 base from V and 1 from J, leaving 7 bases between them. Germline V gene sequence: CDR1 MNHNS, CDR2 SASEGT. CDR3 length equals 14 residues. In nucleotides, the CDR3 is TGTGCCAGCAGTGAAGGGGCCAGTAACTATGGCTACACCTTC. Translating gives CASSEGASNYGYTF.

This chain connects TRBV5-4 to TRBJ2-3; D not certain. The CDR3 is 16 amino acids. Trimming took 2 bases from V and 0 from J, leaving 13 bases between them. Germline V gene lookup returns CDR1 SGHNT and CDR2 YYREEE (reference sequence). The CDR3 is CASSFLLSASTDTQYF. DNA of the CDR3: TGTGCCAGCAGCTTTCTGCTATCCGCTAGCACAGATACGCAGTATTTT.

The chain combines TRBV5-1 with TRBJ1-1, with D possibly being TRBD1 (6 bases). Germline CDR1 SGHRS, CDR2 YFSETQ. This CDR3 region has 15 residues. V was pared by 4 bases and J by 6 bases, with 19 bases between. The CDR3 DNA reads as TGCGCCAGCAGCCCCCCAGGGGCCGCCAGCGCTGAAGCTTTCTTT. Translation gives CASSPPGAASAEAFF.

This chain uses TRBV4-3 with TRBJ2-7; D ambiguous. Germline lookup yields CDR1 LGHNA and CDR2 YSLEER. The CDR3 consists of 13 residues. With 0 bases removed from V and 6 bases from J, the gap between germline ends came to 9 bases. The CDR3 loop reads CASSQEERTEQYF. CDR3 nucleotides: TGCGCCAGCAGCCAAGAAGAAAGGACCGAGCAGTACTTC.

This clone came up a few times. The chain uses TRBV5-4 and TRBJ2-1; 7 bases match TRBD1. The germline V gene has CDR1 SGHNT and CDR2 YYREEE (reference sequence). The length of the CDR3 is 19 residues. With V trimmed by 3 bases and J by 7 bases, 22 bases remained unmatched. The CDR3 region is CASSSPWGRGTPEGNEQFF. In DNA form, the CDR3 reads TGTGCCAGCAGCTCCCCCTGGGGCAGGGGGACGCCCGAGGGGAATGAGCAGTTCTTC.

The chain has TRBV11-2 and TRBJ2-7, with D possibly TRBD1 on 7 matching bases. CDR3 length: 15 amino acids. Germline V gene data show CDR1 as SGHAT and CDR2 as FQNNGV. V was cut by 1 base and J by 1 base, with 11 bases left in between. CDR3 nucleotide sequence: TGTGCCAGCAGCTTAGTCCAGGGGGGATCCTACGAGCAGTACTTC. Its protein product is CASSLVQGGSYEQYF.

This chain uses TRBV19 with TRBJ1-6, with D unclear. The ends were cut back, 4 bases at V and 8 bases at J, with 9 bases in the middle. The CDR3 has 13 residues. The V gene's germline CDR1 is LNHDA and CDR2 SQIVND (reference sequence). CDR3 bases: TGTGCCAGTAGTACCCCGAACCATTCACCCCTCCACTTT. This translates into CASSTPNHSPLHF.

Comments on this clone: A junction boundary mismatches the germline segment, possibly from a read error. This rearrangement joins TRBV27 to TRBJ2-7, with 9 positions matching TRBD2. CDR1 and CDR2 (germline): MNHEY, SMNVEV (reference sequence). This CDR3 has 15 residues. CDR3 DNA: TGTGCCAGCAGTTTTGGTAGCGGGAGCTTCTACGGGCAGTACTTC. Protein product: CASSFGSGSFYGQYF.

V is TRBV5-4 and J is TRBJ1-1; 8 nucleotides agree with TRBD1. CDR1 and CDR2 (germline): SGHNT, YYREEE (reference sequence). This CDR3 spans 15 amino acids. J was trimmed by 4 bases and V by 4 bases; bases with no gene match: 9. The CDR3 sequence is CASSAGQGGTTEAFF. As DNA, the CDR3 is TGTGCCAGCAGCGCCGGACAGGGAGGGACCACTGAAGCTTTCTTT.

This clone has a handful of counts. This sequence joins TRBV30 and TRBJ1-4; D possibly corresponds to TRBD1 (6 bases). Trimming shortened V by 1 base and J by 5 bases, and 11 bases separated the two germline ends. The CDR3 runs 14 residues. CDR1 is GTSNPN, CDR2 SVGIG, per germline (reference sequence). The CDR3 bases are TGTGCCTGGAGTGAAGGGGGTTCAAATGAAAAACTGTTTTTT. This gives the protein CAWSEGGSNEKLFF. The variable domain in full, with the rest retrieved from reference TRBV30 and TRBJ1-4, is SQTIHQWPATLVQPVGSPLSLECTVEGTSNPNLYWYRQAAGRGLQLLFYSVGIGQISSEVPQNLSASRPQDRQFILSSKKLLLSDSGFYLCAWSEGGSNEKLFFGSGTQLSVL.

In DNA, the CDR3 is TGTGCCAGCACCCTAGCGGGAGGATGGGGCACAGATACGCAGTATTTT. Encoded protein: CASTLAGGWGTDTQYF. This chain uses TRBV13 with TRBJ2-3, with 11 bases matching TRBD2. The CDR3 sequence is 16 residues long. Looked up from germline, CDR1 is PRHDT and CDR2 is FYEKMQ (reference sequence). Trimming took 7 bases from V and 1 from J; bases not matched to a gene: 7.

This clone was observed once. V and J are TRBV19 and TRBJ1-2, with 7 nucleotides matching TRBD1. This CDR3 comprises 13 residues. The J segment lost 3 bases and the V segment lost 7 bases, leaving 5 bases of the junction unmatched. Germline V gene sequence: CDR1 LNHDA, CDR2 SQIVND (reference sequence). DNA for the CDR3: TGTGCCAGTACCGCGGGACAGTACTATGGCTACACCTTC. Its protein product is CASTAGQYYGYTF.

V gene TRBV6-2 or TRBV6-3 combines with J gene TRBJ1-3; D ambiguous. The CDR3 covers 16 residues. Trimming took 0 bases from V and 0 from J, leaving 9 bases between them. The germline gives CDR1 MNHEY, CDR2 SVGEGT. The CDR3: CASSYSAADSGNTIYF. The DNA of the CDR3 is TGTGCCAGCAGTTACTCGGCCGCCGACTCTGGAAACACCATATATTTT.

The genes are TRBV5-1 and TRBJ1-4; D is unclear. Trimming pared 0 bases from V and 7 bases from J, leaving 7 bases between. The CDR3 has 13 amino acids. Germline CDR1 is SGHRS and CDR2 is YFSETQ. The CDR3 DNA follows: TGCGCCAGCAGCTTGGGACACCCTGAAAAACTGTTTTTT. It specifies CASSLGHPEKLFF.

V is TRBV5-4 and J is TRBJ2-3; D is unclear. The CDR3 is 15 amino acids. The germline V and J ends were trimmed by 3 bases and 5 bases, with 16 bases remaining between them. CDR1 and CDR2 from the germline V gene are SGHNT and YYREEE (reference sequence). In DNA form, the CDR3 reads TGTGCCAGCAGCTCCAACCCCTTCCACGGAGATACGCAGTATTTT. It translates to CASSSNPFHGDTQYF.

The chain combines TRBV9 with TRBJ1-1; TRBD1 is a possible D gene (5 bases). Per the germline V gene, CDR1 is SGDLS and CDR2 is YYNGEE. CDR3 size: 15 residues. Deletions cut 0 bases from V and 5 bases from J, with 14 bases between. CDR3 protein: CASSVGGGTDTEAFF. CDR3 nucleotides: TGTGCCAGCAGCGTAGGTGGGGGTACGGATACTGAAGCTTTCTTT.